This TCR beta chain was identified during a study of shared clonotypes between healthy human individuals. Data came from immunoSEQ multiplex PCR; TCRdb stores just in-frame clones and leaves some out. The table records around 510,000 clones, about 96% of them present only once. Germline CDR1 KGHSH, CDR2 LQKENI. V was shortened by 3 bases and J by 1 base, with 9 bases between the two germline ends. The length of the CDR3 is 14 residues. The sequenced material came from naive CD4+ T cells sorted from blood. The subset is: CD45RA+ positively selected. The clonotype comes from a woman aged 30 to 39 in good health. The chain has TRBV18 and TRBJ2-5; D ambiguous. The CDR3 DNA follows: TGTGCCAGCTCACCGCTCGAGAGCCAAGAGACCCAGTACTTC. Translated, it gives CASSPLESQETQYF.